This is a list of T cell receptor beta chains from one sample in a study of human T cells and chemical hapten exposure. TCRdb independently ran MiXCR on the RACE reads; one entry per CDR3 protein. Here the sample spans about 97,000 distinct CDR3 sequences, 25% to 30% being singletons. Sequenced here: whole blood, sampled in connection with sensitization to the hapten diphenylcyclopropenone (DPC). These TCRs come from a man aged 40-49 years with alopecia areata. Some clones in this sample may be carry-over from other donors' samples. CDR3s leave out the opening cysteine and the closing phenylalanine or tryptophan.

length: 12
J: TRBJ2-1
V: TRBV29-1
CDR3: SVEVSGSRGEQF

length: 13
J: TRBJ1-5
V: TRBV6-5
CDR3: ASRSGQRVDMPQH

length: 11
J: TRBJ2-7
V: TRBV20-1
CDR3: SVDSGTTYEQY

length: 11
J: TRBJ2-5
V: TRBV24-1
CDR3: ATSGGQQETQY

length: 13
J: TRBJ2-6
V: TRBV6-5
CDR3: ASSYSGGGTNVLT

length: 11
J: TRBJ1-4
V: TRBV30
CDR3: AWNGGFDEKLF

length: 13
J: TRBJ2-3
V: TRBV12-3/TRBV12-4
CDR3: ASSYDRPYTDTQY

length: 13
J: TRBJ2-3
V: TRBV6-5
CDR3: ASSYFGQPTDTQY

length: 11
J: TRBJ1-1
V: TRBV12-3/TRBV12-4
CDR3: ASSPMIGQEAF

length: 14
J: TRBJ2-1
V: TRBV7-3
CDR3: ASSSTAASSYNEQF